This T cell receptor (beta chain) comes out of a study of shared clonotypes between healthy human individuals. Study-wide results and caveats: The study found lower generation probabilities in non-shared clonotypes than in those shared by all four donors.

The investigators split CD4+ cells into a CD45RA+ naive subset and a CD45RA-negative memory subset. This CDR3 spans 14 amino acids. The germline V and J ends were trimmed by 6 bases and 1 base, with 10 bases remaining between them. From germline, CDR1 is LGHNT and CDR2 FRNRAP. An assay was performed, and its level was deep. Genomic DNA per cell subset filled all wells of several immunoSEQ plates. Sequencing used immunoSEQ multiplex PCR; TCRdb keeps in-frame clones, though not all of them. The sample shows some 2,000,000 clones, 85% to 95% of them seen only once. A remark on this clone: Its antigen is not known.

This chain uses TRBV12-5 with TRBJ1-5, with D perhaps TRBD1 (6 bases). Sequencing used naive CD4+ T cells sorted from blood. The subset here: CD45RA+ positively selected. This sequence was found in a man younger than 35 in good health. The CDR3 DNA reads TGTGCTAGTGGCCTCGGACAGAGCAATCAGCCCCAGCATTTT. The encoded protein is CASGLGQSNQPQHF. The full variable domain, in which reference TRBV12-5 and TRBJ1-5 provide the parts outside the CDR3, is DARVTQTPRHKVTEMGQEVTMRCQPILGHNTVFWYRQTMMQGLELLAYFRNRAPLDDSGMPKDRFSAEMPDATLATLKIQPSEPRDSAVYFCASGLGQSNQPQHFGDGTRLSIL.